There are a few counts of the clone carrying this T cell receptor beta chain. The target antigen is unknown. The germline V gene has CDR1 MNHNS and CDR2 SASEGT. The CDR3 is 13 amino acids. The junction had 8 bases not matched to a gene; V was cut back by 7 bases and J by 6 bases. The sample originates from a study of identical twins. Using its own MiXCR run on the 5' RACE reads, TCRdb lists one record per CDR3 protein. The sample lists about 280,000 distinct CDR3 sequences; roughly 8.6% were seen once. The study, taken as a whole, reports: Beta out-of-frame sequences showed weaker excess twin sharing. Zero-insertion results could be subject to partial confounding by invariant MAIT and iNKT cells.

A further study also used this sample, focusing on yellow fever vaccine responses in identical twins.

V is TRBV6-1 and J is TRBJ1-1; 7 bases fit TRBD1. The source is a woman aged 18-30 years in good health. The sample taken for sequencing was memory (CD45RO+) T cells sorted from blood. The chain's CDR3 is CASKDRAISEAFF. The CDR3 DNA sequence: TGTGCCAGCAAAGACAGGGCTATCTCTGAAGCTTTCTTT.